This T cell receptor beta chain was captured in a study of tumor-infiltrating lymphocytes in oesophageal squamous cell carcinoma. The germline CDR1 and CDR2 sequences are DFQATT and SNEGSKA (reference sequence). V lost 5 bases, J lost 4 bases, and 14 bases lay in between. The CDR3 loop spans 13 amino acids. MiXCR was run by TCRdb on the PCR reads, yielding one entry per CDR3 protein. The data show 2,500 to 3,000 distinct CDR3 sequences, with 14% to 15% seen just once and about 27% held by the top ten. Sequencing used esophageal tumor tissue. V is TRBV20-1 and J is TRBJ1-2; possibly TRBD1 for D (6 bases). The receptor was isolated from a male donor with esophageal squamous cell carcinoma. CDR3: CSAGQPSSYGYTF. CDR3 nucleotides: TGCAGTGCTGGACAGCCTTCAAGCTATGGCTACACCTTC.